This TCR beta chain was captured by sequencing in a study of ipilimumab plus nivolumab after autologous stem cell transplantation. Sequencing used immunoSEQ multiplex PCR; TCRdb keeps in-frame clones, though not all of them. This table has about 17,000 clones, roughly 80% appearing once. Germline V gives CDR1 SGHKS, CDR2 YYEKEE (reference sequence). This CDR3 spans 15 amino acids. The ends were cut back, 2 bases at V and 8 bases at J, with 19 bases in the middle. This clone came up a few times. Source: PBMCs, taken in a trial of ipilimumab plus nivolumab as post-transplant consolidation. The receptor was derived from a male donor with diffuse large B-cell lymphoma. V gene TRBV5-5 combines with J gene TRBJ1-2; tentatively, D is TRBD1 (6 bases). The CDR3 nucleotides are TGTGCCAGCAGCTTTAGTGGACAGACGTCTCTAGGCTACACCTTC. Protein: CASSFSGQTSLGYTF.